The 21 T cell receptor beta chains listed next were all sequenced from one sample in a study of vaccination effects on CD4 cells after COVID-19. TCRdb's copy holds only in-frame clones and misses some; the assay was immunoSEQ multiplex PCR. This sample has about 16,000 clones, with more than 75% found just once. Their specific antigens are unknown. Using viral peptide pools, the ViraFEST assay grew out antigen-specific CD4+ T cells prior to sequencing. Between days 9 and 11 of culture, CD4+ T cells were separated out. Vaccine administered to participants consisted of two doses of either BNT162b2 or mRNA-1273. Sequences were derived from CD4+ T cells from PBMCs cultured with HCoV-NL63 spike peptides, sampled after COVID-19 vaccination. All receptors derive from a human donor who received a COVID-19 vaccine.

The chain links TRBV4-3 to TRBJ1-2; D unresolved. Germline V gene lookup returns CDR1 LGHNA and CDR2 YSLEER. V lost 3 bases and J lost 6, with 14 bases in between. CDR3 length: 14 residues. CDR3 sequence (DNA): TGCGCCAGCAGCCAGGAGGGAGGGAAGAATGGCTACACCTTC. It encodes CASSQEGGKNGYTF.

The CDR3 reads CASSPAVYEQYF. CDR3 sequence (DNA): TGTGCCAGCAGTCCGGCAGTCTACGAGCAGTACTTC. The V call is TRBV6-6, the J call TRBJ2-7; the D is unclear. CDR1 and CDR2 (germline): MNHNY, SVGAGI (reference sequence). Trimming cost V 5 bases and J 3 bases, with 8 bases left between them. The length of the CDR3 is 12 residues.

CDR3 region: CASSLSGGYEQYF. The CDR3 nucleotides read TGCGCCAGCAGCTTGAGCGGGGGTTACGAGCAGTACTTC. The J gene is TRBJ2-7, the V gene TRBV5-1, with 8 nucleotides matching TRBD2. J lost 4 bases, V lost 1 base, and 1 base had no gene match. The CDR3 extends over 13 amino acids. Germline assignment: CDR1 SGHRS and CDR2 YFSETQ.

V and J are TRBV9 and TRBJ2-1; 10 bases match TRBD2. The CDR3 is 14 amino acids. In germline, CDR1 is SGDLS, CDR2 YYNGEE. Losses at the gene ends were 5 bases for V and 8 bases for J; bases not matched to a gene: 7. This chain's CDR3 is CASRLAGIVHEQFF. Here the CDR3 DNA reads TGTGCCAGCAGACTAGCGGGGATAGTCCATGAGCAGTTCTTC.

The genes are TRBV19 and TRBJ1-5; 9 nucleotides align to TRBD1. The CDR3 spans 15 residues. Losses at the gene ends were 5 bases for V and 7 bases for J; bases not matched to a gene: 9. Germline lookup yields CDR1 LNHDA and CDR2 SQIVND (reference sequence). DNA of the CDR3: TGTGCCAGTAGTGACCCGGGACAGGGTAGGCAGCCCCAGCATTTT. Its protein product is CASSDPGQGRQPQHF.

CDR3 loop: CASSVEDNRLGPYEQYF. In DNA, the CDR3 is TGTGCCAGCAGCGTAGAAGATAATAGGCTGGGACCCTACGAGCAGTACTTC. The V call is TRBV9, the J call TRBJ2-7, with D perhaps assigned TRBD1 or TRBD2 (5 bases each). The V gene's germline CDR1 is SGDLS and CDR2 YYNGEE. The germline V and J ends were trimmed by 0 bases and 2 bases, with 18 bases remaining between them. CDR3 length equals 17 residues.

This rearrangement joins TRBV19 to TRBJ2-7; TRBD1 aligns across 7 bases. Trimming cost V 3 bases and J 2 bases; bases outside gene matches: 1. The CDR3 has 13 residues. Per germline, CDR1 LNHDA and CDR2 SQIVND (reference sequence). CDR3 residues: CASSMQGAYEQYF. The CDR3 DNA follows: TGTGCCAGTAGTATGCAGGGGGCCTACGAGCAGTACTTC.

The V gene is TRBV10-3, the J gene TRBJ2-7; 12 nucleotides agree with TRBD2. From germline, CDR1 is ENHRY and CDR2 SYGVKD. CDR3 size: 13 residues. Losses at the gene ends were 10 bases for V and 3 bases for J; bases not matched to a gene: 4. CDR3 sequence reads: CATLAGGNYEQYF. CDR3 sequence (DNA): TGTGCCACCCTAGCGGGAGGGAACTACGAGCAGTACTTC.

The chain employs TRBV6-1 and TRBJ1-2; perhaps TRBD1 as D (5 bases). In germline, CDR1 is MNHNS, CDR2 SASEGT. The CDR3 consists of 16 residues. Deletions cut 1 base from V and 3 bases from J, with 15 bases between. Here the CDR3 reads CASSEGGSDPYYGYTF. The CDR3 DNA reads TGTGCCAGCAGTGAAGGGGGCTCCGACCCCTACTATGGCTACACCTTC.

This rearrangement joins TRBV2 to TRBJ1-5; D is perhaps TRBD1 (5 bases). CDR3 length equals 16 residues. Germline CDR1 reads SNHLY; CDR2 reads FYNNEI. The V end lost 6 bases, the J end lost 2 bases, and 17 bases lay between the germline ends. In nucleotides, the CDR3 is TGTGCCAGCAGGAAGGGACTGGGTGATGGCAATCAGCCCCAGCATTTT. Protein product: CASRKGLGDGNQPQHF.

In nucleotides, the CDR3 is TGCAGCGTTGAAACAGCGACCTACTATGGCTACACCTTC. Its translation is CSVETATYYGYTF. V is TRBV29-1 and J is TRBJ1-2; no clear D. The germline V and J ends were trimmed by 2 bases and 3 bases, with 10 bases remaining between them. Germline V gives CDR1 SQVTM, CDR2 ANQGSEA. The CDR3 sequence is 13 residues long.

Concerning this clone: Other DNA sequences from this sample encode an identical CDR3 as well. V usage is TRBV19 and J usage is TRBJ1-6, with a tentative D call TRBD1 (5 bases). The V end lost 1 base, the J end lost 5 bases, and 6 bases lay between the germline ends. There are 14 residues in the CDR3. Germline loops: CDR1 LNHDA, CDR2 SQIVND (reference sequence). The CDR3 loop reads CASSIAGNNSPLHF. The CDR3 DNA reads as TGTGCCAGTAGTATAGCAGGGAATAATTCACCCCTCCACTTT.

V usage is TRBV18 and J usage is TRBJ2-3; 7 bases are shared with TRBD2. Germline V gene sequence: CDR1 KGHSH, CDR2 LQKENI. Trimming took 3 bases from V and 4 from J; bases not matched to a gene: 7. This CDR3 comprises 15 residues. The CDR3 reads CASSPSGGWSDTQYF. The CDR3 DNA reads TGTGCCAGCTCACCTTCGGGGGGATGGTCAGATACGCAGTATTTT.

This clone appeared a single time. V and J are TRBV9 and TRBJ2-7; no clear D gene. Per germline, CDR1 SGDLS and CDR2 YYNGEE. CDR3 size: 13 residues. Trimming shortened V by 3 bases and J by 5 bases, and 12 bases separated the two germline ends. CDR3 DNA: TGTGCCAGCAGCGAGGACCCCTCTGACGAGCAGTACTTC. Translating it yields CASSEDPSDEQYF.

The genes are TRBV28 and TRBJ2-1; 8 bases fit TRBD2. This CDR3 region has 16 residues. V shed 6 bases, J shed 9 bases, and the junction held 16 bases outside the gene matches. Germline lookup yields CDR1 MDHEN and CDR2 SYDVKM. In DNA, the CDR3 is TGTGCCAGCAGGTCCGCCGGGACTAGACAAGTAGGTGAGCAGTTCTTC. Its protein product is CASRSAGTRQVGEQFF.

V and J are TRBV27 and TRBJ2-3; 7 nucleotides align to TRBD1. Germline-derived CDR1 and CDR2 are MNHEY and SMNVEV (reference sequence). The V gene end was trimmed by 4 bases and the J gene end by 6 bases; junction bases not matched to a gene: 7. The CDR3 has 14 residues. CDR3 in amino acids: CASSSGQNFDTQYF. The CDR3 DNA reads TGTGCCAGCAGTTCGGGACAGAATTTCGATACGCAGTATTTT.

This clone was observed once. The CDR3: CASSGYRELFF. CDR3 nucleotide sequence: TGTGCCAGCTCGGGGTACCGGGAGCTGTTTTTT. V is TRBV28 and J is TRBJ2-2; D might be TRBD2 (5 bases). CDR3 length: 11 residues. V was pared by 8 bases and J by 9 bases, with 10 bases between. Germline V gives CDR1 MDHEN, CDR2 SYDVKM. The variable domain in full, with the rest retrieved from reference TRBV28 and TRBJ2-2, is DVKVTQSSRYLVKRTGEKVFLECVQDMDHENMFWYRQDPGLGLRLIYFSYDVKMKEKGDIPEGYSVSREKKERFSLILESASTNQTSMYLCASSGYRELFFGEGSRLTVL.

The chain carries TRBV28 and TRBJ1-2; possibly TRBD1 for D (5 bases). The CDR3 spans 14 residues. Germline CDR1 MDHEN, CDR2 SYDVKM. Deletions cut 2 bases from V and 5 bases from J, with 12 bases between. CDR3 residues: CASSLGGIGYGYTF. CDR3 nucleotide sequence: TGTGCCAGCAGTTTAGGGGGAATTGGGTATGGCTACACCTTC.

This sequence joins TRBV6-1 and TRBJ1-5; no clear D gene. Trimming pared 2 bases from V and 5 bases from J, leaving 7 bases between. The CDR3 totals 13 residues. The germline V gene has CDR1 MNHNS and CDR2 SASEGT. The CDR3 coding sequence is TGTGCCAGCAGTGAAAGGTGGGATCAGCCCCAGCATTTT. It specifies CASSERWDQPQHF.

The J gene is TRBJ2-7, the V gene TRBV27, with D possibly called TRBD1 or TRBD2 (7 bases each). The CDR3 spans 15 residues. Germline-derived CDR1 and CDR2 are MNHEY and SMNVEV (reference sequence). Trimming pared 4 bases from V and 2 bases from J, leaving 15 bases between. The CDR3 bases are TGTGCCAGCAGTTCCCAGGGGGGGCGGACCTACGAGCAGTACTTC. Its protein is CASSSQGGRTYEQYF.

This chain uses TRBV28 with TRBJ1-1; TRBD1 is a possible D gene (5 bases). The CDR3 has 15 amino acids. V lost 5 bases, J lost 0 bases, and 13 bases lay in between. Germline CDR1 MDHEN, CDR2 SYDVKM. CDR3 nucleotides: TGTGCCAGCAGTGAACCAGGGAGAATGAACACTGAAGCTTTCTTT. Its protein product is CASSEPGRMNTEAFF. Full variable domain (outside the CDR3, taken from reference TRBV28 and TRBJ1-1): DVKVTQSSRYLVKRTGEKVFLECVQDMDHENMFWYRQDPGLGLRLIYFSYDVKMKEKGDIPEGYSVSREKKERFSLILESASTNQTSMYLCASSEPGRMNTEAFFGQGTRLTVV.